These 29 T cell receptor beta chains share one sample of origin, sequenced in a study of glioma-infiltrating T cells after dendritic cell vaccination. Clones were sequenced by immunoSEQ multiplex PCR, and TCRdb holds only the in-frame ones, with some missing. The table lists roughly 51,000 clones, roughly 87% of them singletons. Specimen: blood, collected before dendritic cell vaccination. These receptor sequences come from a human donor with glioblastoma.

DNA of the CDR3: TGCGCCAGCAGCCGATCTTGGGAAGCGGGAGCGTCCTACGAGCAGTACTTC. This codes for CASSRSWEAGASYEQYF. The gene calls are TRBV4-1 and TRBJ2-7; 8 nucleotides line up with TRBD2. The germline CDR1 and CDR2 sequences are MGHRA and YSYEKL. The CDR3 runs 17 residues. V lost 4 bases, J lost 1 base, and 12 bases stayed unmatched.

The chain couples TRBV2 to TRBJ2-1, with TRBD2 identical over 13 bases. Looked up from germline, CDR1 is SNHLY and CDR2 is FYNNEI. J gave up 6 bases and V 6 bases, and 5 bases lay outside the gene matches. The CDR3 extends over 15 amino acids. The CDR3 sequence: CASSVGLAGRNEQFF. CDR3 coding DNA: TGTGCCAGCAGCGTGGGACTAGCGGGACGCAATGAGCAGTTCTTC.

The rearrangement links TRBV7-9 to TRBJ1-2; no reliable D call. The CDR3 has 15 amino acids. Germline CDR1 SEHNR, CDR2 FQNEAQ (reference sequence). Deletions cut 6 bases from V and 6 bases from J, with 20 bases between. The CDR3 nucleotides read TGTGCCAGCAGTCCAACCAGCTTCAGGATCGATGGCTACACCTTC. Translation gives CASSPTSFRIDGYTF.

This sequence joins TRBV5-1 and TRBJ2-7; D may be TRBD1 (6 bases). V shed 4 bases and J shed 3 bases, with 11 bases lying between them. The germline gives CDR1 SGHRS, CDR2 YFSETQ. There are 13 residues in the CDR3. The CDR3: CASSLGGVYEQYF. The DNA of the CDR3 is TGCGCCAGCAGCCTAGGGGGTGTCTACGAGCAGTACTTC. The entire variable domain, with the rest obtained from reference TRBV5-1 and TRBJ2-7, is as follows: KAGVTQTPRYLIKTRGQQVTLSCSPISGHRSVSWYQQTPGQGLQFLFEYFSETQRNKGNFPGRFSGRQFSNSRSEMNVSTLELGDSALYLCASSLGGVYEQYFGPGTRLTVT.

V and J are TRBV27 and TRBJ2-2; 11 nucleotides line up with TRBD1. V lost 5 bases and J lost 6; bases outside the gene matches: 5. The CDR3 covers 15 residues. Germline CDR1 reads MNHEY; CDR2 reads SMNVEV (reference sequence). This CDR3 is CASSPGQGAPGELFF. The CDR3 region has the DNA TGTGCCAGCAGTCCTGGACAGGGGGCTCCCGGGGAGCTGTTTTTT.

V usage is TRBV7-9 and J usage is TRBJ1-2; 9 bases match TRBD1. The CDR3 has 16 residues. V lost 2 bases and J lost 7; bases outside the gene matches: 11. The germline V gene encodes CDR1 SEHNR and CDR2 FQNEAQ (reference sequence). The CDR3 region is CASSLRSGQGFGGYTF. CDR3 nucleotides: TGTGCCAGCAGCTTACGTTCTGGACAGGGGTTCGGTGGCTACACCTTC.

The chain has TRBV28 and TRBJ2-7, with 8 nucleotides matching TRBD1. The V segment lost 3 bases and the J segment 6 bases; nucleotides outside the gene matches: 10. CDR1 MDHEN and CDR2 SYDVKM come from the germline V gene. The CDR3 sequence is 15 residues long. The chain's CDR3 is CASSLFQGANREQYF. The CDR3 DNA reads TGTGCCAGCAGTTTGTTTCAGGGGGCGAATCGCGAGCAGTACTTC.

The chain links TRBV4-1 to TRBJ2-1, with D unresolved. V dropped 1 base and J dropped 5 bases, with 6 bases sitting between them. In germline, CDR1 is MGHRA, CDR2 YSYEKL. This CDR3 has 13 amino acids. In DNA form, the CDR3 reads TGCGCCAGCAGCCAAGTCCCTCACAATGAGCAGTTCTTC. Residues: CASSQVPHNEQFF.

V gene TRBV4-1 combines with J gene TRBJ2-7, with D perhaps TRBD1 (5 bases). The CDR3 runs to 15 residues. Germline CDR1 reads MGHRA; CDR2 reads YSYEKL. The germline V and J ends were trimmed by 3 bases and 1 base, with 13 bases remaining between them. In DNA, the CDR3 is TGCGCCAGCAGCCAGGTCCCGGACAAATCCTACGAGCAGTACTTC. Its translation: CASSQVPDKSYEQYF.

This rearrangement joins TRBV7-3 to TRBJ2-2; tentative D call: TRBD2 (6 bases). Between the trimmed V and J ends, which lost 4 bases and 7 bases, there was a span of 10 bases. In germline, CDR1 is SGHTA, CDR2 FQGTGA. The CDR3 covers 13 residues. The CDR3 bases are TGTGCCAGCAGCTCGAGCGGGTTCGGGGAGCTGTTTTTT. Protein sequence: CASSSSGFGELFF.

The chain carries TRBV7-2 and TRBJ2-7; 9 positions match TRBD2. This CDR3 has 15 residues. The junction had 9 bases not matched to a gene; V was cut back by 4 bases and J by 5 bases. In germline, CDR1 is SGHTA, CDR2 FQGNSA. The CDR3 sequence is CASSWAGGLANEQYF. The CDR3 nucleotides are TGTGCCAGCAGCTGGGCGGGGGGGCTCGCTAACGAGCAGTACTTC.

This chain uses TRBV5-1 with TRBJ2-1, with TRBD2 as a possible D gene (5 bases). Germline CDR1 and CDR2: SGHRS and YFSETQ. V lost 7 bases, J lost 8 bases, and 16 bases lay in between. This CDR3 is built from 13 residues. CDR3 bases: TGCGCCAGCCGTATGGACTCGCTCGATGAGCAGTTCTTC. This encodes CASRMDSLDEQFF. Full variable domain (missing parts from reference TRBV5-1 and TRBJ2-1): KAGVTQTPRYLIKTRGQQVTLSCSPISGHRSVSWYQQTPGQGLQFLFEYFSETQRNKGNFPGRFSGRQFSNSRSEMNVSTLELGDSALYLCASRMDSLDEQFFGPGTRLTVL.

V usage is TRBV29-1 and J usage is TRBJ2-5; 15 bases agree with TRBD2. Germline CDR1 SQVTM, CDR2 ANQGSEA. CDR3 size: 20 residues. Germline trimming cut 6 bases from V and 4 bases from J; bases unmatched to any gene: 21. The CDR3 DNA reads TGCAGCGTAGCCGGACTAGCGGGAGGGCAAGGGGGCAGATTCAGAGAGACCCAGTACTTC. Protein product: CSVAGLAGGQGGRFRETQYF.

This rearrangement joins TRBV19 to TRBJ1-2; tentatively, D is TRBD1 (6 bases). Germline V gives CDR1 LNHDA, CDR2 SQIVND (reference sequence). There are 14 residues in the CDR3. With 3 bases removed from V and 8 bases from J, the gap between germline ends came to 16 bases. The CDR3 is CASSIGNRDGGYTF. In nucleotides, the CDR3 is TGTGCCAGTAGTATCGGGAACAGGGACGGCGGCTACACCTTC.

The chain has TRBV30 and TRBJ2-3; D perhaps matches TRBD2 (6 bases). V gave up 5 bases and J gave up 3 bases, with 9 bases separating them. This CDR3 comprises 12 residues. Germline V gene lookup returns CDR1 GTSNPN and CDR2 SVGIG (reference sequence). The CDR3 spells CAWGTGTDTQYF. The CDR3 nucleotides are TGTGCCTGGGGGACTGGAACAGATACGCAGTATTTT.

The chain joins TRBV30 to TRBJ1-3, with D possibly being TRBD1 (6 bases). Germline V gene data show CDR1 as GTSNPN and CDR2 as SVGIG (reference sequence). V was shortened by 2 bases and J by 0 bases, with 14 bases between the two germline ends. The CDR3 spans 16 residues. CDR3 in amino acids: CAWSKQGPLSGNTIYF. The DNA of the CDR3 is TGTGCCTGGAGTAAGCAGGGGCCACTCTCTGGAAACACCATATATTTT.

V and J are TRBV7-9 and TRBJ2-7, with 7 nucleotides matching TRBD1. V trimming: 6 bases; J trimming: 4 bases; junction bases outside the gene matches: 12. This CDR3 comprises 15 residues. From germline, CDR1 is SEHNR and CDR2 FQNEAQ (reference sequence). CDR3 bases: TGTGCCAGCAGTTCCACCGGGACAGAGTTGTACGAGCAGTACTTC. It encodes CASSSTGTELYEQYF.

The genes are TRBV4-1 and TRBJ1-2; D remains unclear. The V and J ends lost 1 base and 5 bases respectively, with 5 bases between them. Per the germline V gene, CDR1 is MGHRA and CDR2 is YSYEKL. The CDR3 spans 12 residues. CDR3 residues: CASSQAGYGYTF. Written as DNA, the CDR3 is TGCGCCAGCAGCCAAGCGGGATATGGCTACACCTTC.

The genes are TRBV6-5 and TRBJ2-5; 11 nucleotides match TRBD2. The DNA matches TRBJ2-7 better at its end, which makes the J call doubtful. In germline, CDR1 is MNHEY, CDR2 SVGAGI. There are 15 residues in the CDR3. CDR3 sequence (DNA): TGTGCCAGCAAATTGGCTAGCGGGGGGTCCATCGAGCAGTACTTC. Its translation is CASKLASGGSIEQYF.

This chain links TRBV15 with TRBJ2-7; D gene ambiguous. The germline V gene has CDR1 LNHNV and CDR2 YYDKDF (reference sequence). The V end lost 1 base, the J end lost 7 bases, and 17 bases lay between the germline ends. The CDR3 has 15 residues. The DNA of the CDR3 is TGTGCCACCAGCAGAGCCGGCGGCAATTCCAAGGAGCAGTACTTC. Its protein product is CATSRAGGNSKEQYF.

The chain joins TRBV5-4 to TRBJ1-1; tentatively, D is TRBD1 (6 bases). CDR3 length equals 16 residues. The V end lost 1 base, the J end lost 1 base, and 14 bases lay between the germline ends. Germline CDR1 and CDR2: SGHNT and YYREEE (reference sequence). The chain's CDR3 is CASSLYSGQPNTEAFF. The CDR3 DNA reads TGTGCCAGCAGCTTGTATAGTGGACAGCCGAACACTGAAGCTTTCTTT.

This clone was seen a handful of times. The chain links TRBV4-3 to TRBJ2-5, with TRBD2 matching over 9 bases. CDR1 is LGHNA and CDR2 is YSLEER in the germline V gene. After removal of 0 bases from V and 5 bases from J, the junction contained 7 bases not matched to a gene. The CDR3 has 16 amino acids. Here the CDR3 reads CASSQDGRGGVETQYF. The CDR3 DNA is TGCGCCAGCAGCCAAGACGGGCGGGGGGGCGTGGAGACCCAGTACTTC.

This chain joins TRBV27 and TRBJ1-5; 7 nucleotides align to TRBD1. This CDR3 region has 14 residues. Germline V gene data show CDR1 as MNHEY and CDR2 as SMNVEV (reference sequence). V trimming: 5 bases; J trimming: 6 bases; junction bases outside the gene matches: 7. CDR3 residues: CASSATGRSQPQHF. The CDR3 nucleotides are TGTGCCAGCAGTGCGACAGGGCGGAGTCAGCCCCAGCATTTT.

J is TRBJ1-2 and V is TRBV7-2; D not resolved. Germline values: CDR1 SGHTA, CDR2 FQGNSA. The CDR3 length is 16 residues. The V end was cut by 3 bases, the J end by 0 bases, with 14 bases between. Here the CDR3 reads CASSFDVAQTNYGYTF. DNA of the CDR3: TGTGCCAGCAGCTTCGATGTAGCACAAACTAACTATGGCTACACCTTC.

V and J are TRBV11-1 and TRBJ2-1; 10 bases are a match to TRBD1. Germline-derived CDR1 and CDR2 are SGHAT and FQDESV (reference sequence). V was pared by 4 bases and J by 0 bases, with 3 bases of the junction left unmatched. The CDR3 runs 16 residues. The chain's CDR3 is CASSSRQGASYNEQFF. The CDR3 region has the DNA TGTGCCAGCAGCTCAAGACAGGGGGCCTCCTACAATGAGCAGTTCTTC.

This chain connects TRBV5-1 to TRBJ2-2; the match to TRBD2 covers 8 bases. Germline CDR1 SGHRS, CDR2 YFSETQ. The V segment lost 3 bases and the J segment 7 bases; nucleotides outside the gene matches: 5. CDR3 size: 14 residues. CDR3 region: CASSSGLAGGELFF. The CDR3 region has the DNA TGCGCCAGCAGCTCAGGACTAGCCGGCGGGGAGCTGTTTTTT.

The chain couples TRBV7-8 to TRBJ1-5; D is uncertain. The CDR3 contains 15 residues. Trimming pared 5 bases from V and 4 bases from J, leaving 15 bases between. Germline CDR1 and CDR2: SGHVS and FQNEAQ. The CDR3 loop is CASSPREVSNQPQHF. The CDR3 DNA reads TGTGCCAGCAGCCCCCGGGAGGTATCAAATCAGCCCCAGCATTTT.

The J gene is TRBJ2-2, the V gene TRBV7-8, with TRBD2 matching over 14 bases. From germline, CDR1 is SGHVS and CDR2 FQNEAQ. The length of the CDR3 is 17 residues. V was pared by 4 bases and J by 4 bases, with 5 bases of the junction left unmatched. CDR3 DNA sequence: TGTGCCAGCAGCTCGGGGACTAGCGGGAGTTTCACCGGGGAGCTGTTTTTT. Its translation: CASSSGTSGSFTGELFF.

V is TRBV5-1 and J is TRBJ2-4; 7 nucleotides match TRBD2. This CDR3 is built from 14 residues. Germline V CDR1 and CDR2: SGHRS, YFSETQ. V trimming: 3 bases; J trimming: 14 bases; junction bases outside the gene matches: 14. The CDR3 protein is CASSSRSTGGGEYF. CDR3 nucleotides: TGCGCCAGCAGCTCCCGCTCGACGGGTGGGGGGGAGTACTTC.